The subject of this entry is one T cell receptor (beta chain). This clonotype was observed at least ten times. Its binding antigen is unknown. Per-nucleotide qualities are absent, and no much larger clonotype sits a single base away. Ophthalmopathy patients had moderately to severely active disease, Clinical Activity Score of at least 3, NOSPECS grade of at least 4, and duration under 3 months. The study excluded patients with uncontrolled infections, other autoimmune diseases, pregnancy or lactation. Diagnoses relied on clinical symptoms, serum thyroxine and TRAb, thyroid ultrasound and orbital computed tomography. Ficoll-Paque density gradient centrifugation was used to isolate PBMCs from around 10 ml of fresh peripheral blood. Total RNA was extracted with Trizol reagent, and quality was checked on an Agilent 2100 Bioanalyzer. TCR beta CDR3 regions were amplified from RNA transcripts. The first round of RT-PCR for the TCR CDR3 was performed with the HTBI primer set and the Qiagen OneStep RT-PCR kit. Libraries were constructed in a second round of multiplex PCR, after which size selection and purification were performed. Sequencing of the libraries was done on an Illumina HiSeq2000 using paired-end 100 bp reads. In the original analysis: Raw data were processed with SOAPnuke, discarding reads with adapters, uncalled bases, mean Phred below 15, or no exact constant-primer or identifier match. High-quality paired reads were merged using COPE v1.2.5, and each unique nucleotide sequence was defined as a clonotype. MiTCR v1.1 was used to align the clonotypes against IMGT TRBV, TRBD and TRBJ reference segments. The analysis included only V-J combinations with a frequency above 0.0001, which together covered around 99% of the repertoires. The TCS score was defined as the ratio of F50 (clonal expansion) to E x V (chaos), calculated using BLOSUM62-based TCRdist between CDR3 peptides within each V-J. Welch's t-statistics and random forest reduced roughly 500 V-J features to 13, which were used in a naive Bayes classifier (R e1071). TCRdb redid the processing of the public reads, applying fastp at Q25 and MiXCR, and retained in-frame beta chains. CDR3 protein sequences are deduplicated, and each keeps its most common genes and DNA. TCRdb, not the original authors, processed these V and J calls. This sample is represented by 360,000 or so distinct CDR3 sequences; 15% of them were singletons. The ten biggest clones cover approximately 19% of the sample.

This record comes from a study of T cells in Graves' hyperthyroidism and ophthalmopathy (dated by TCRdb to the late 2010s). A note on the overall study: Peripheral blood was sampled at the time of initial diagnosis, prior to any treatment. TCR V-J signatures able to tell the groups apart were searched for in a discovery cohort of some 100 patients, of whom over 40 had Graves' ophthalmopathy and 57 had stable Graves' hyperthyroidism. Prospective prediction of ophthalmopathy was tested in an independent validation cohort consisting of under 20 hyperthyroidism patients and approximately 16 patients who later progressed to ophthalmopathy. The approximately 90 discovery patients were divided at random into training and test sets in a 7:3 ratio. In about six Graves' hyperthyroidism patients, the study also compared T-cell repertoires from thyroid tissue with T-cell repertoires from blood. After blood sampling, hyperthyroidism patients were treated with methimazole at a starting dose of 30 mg daily, and ophthalmopathy patients were treated with high-dose intravenous methylprednisolone. TCR Vbeta CDR3 sequencing of 120 to 150 peripheral blood samples (roughly 41 ophthalmopathy, roughly 74 hyperthyroidism and about 17 progressor patients) is reported in the paper. What the study reported, not specific to this receptor: In cross-validation, a model built on a 13 V-J signature told ophthalmopathy apart from stable hyperthyroidism with approximately 90% sensitivity and 81% to 82% specificity, and in testing the same model reached 80%/75%. Sample size was not statistically predetermined, and blinding of investigators to group allocation was not performed. During validation, the model predicted progression to ophthalmopathy a median of approximately 6 months ahead of onset, with almost 71% sensitivity and less than 85% specificity. Most expanded thyroid clonotypes (frequency above 0.001) were also detected in blood, suggesting blood repertoires may reflect thyroid immune responses.

Sequencing was carried out using blood. This clonotype originated in a woman aged 55-75 years with Graves' ophthalmopathy.

The nucleotide sequence reads as follows: TGTGCCAGCAGCGTCGGGACCACCGGGACCGGGGAGCTGTTTTTT. Its coded protein is CASSVGTTGTGELFF. The rearranged segments are TRBV11-2 and TRBJ2-2; the D segment may tentatively be TRBD1 or TRBD2, each giving 5 matched bases. The CDR3 contains 15 residues, cysteine and phenylalanine counted. The kept DNA is CDR3 alone, 45 bases in frame from the first base. The V and J ends are trimmed by 5 bases and 5 bases, leaving 15 bases between them. Looking up the germline V gene yields CDR1 SGHAT and CDR2 FQNNGV.